This TCR beta chain stems from a study of CD8+CD57+ T cells in acquired aplastic anemia listed by TCRdb under 2018. With respect to the entire study: A mean of around 3.2 ug of DNA, ranging from 0.2 to 27.4 ug, was extracted from sorted CD4+ and CD8+ cells. Healthy donor samples averaged about 10 million reads for CD4+ and 11 million to 13 million for CD8+ cells.

According to the germline V gene, CDR1 reads SGDLS and CDR2 reads YYNGEE. The CDR3 goes from the cysteine to the phenylalanine over 14 residues. The read is trimmed to its CDR3 DNA, 42 bases read in frame from base 1. Trimming removed 5 bases from V and 4 bases from J; the gene matches leave 8 bases unexplained. What the research found in general, with its limitations: Fewer than 30 CD8+ CDR3 sequences were found in both patients and controls but appeared to be highly expressed in patients and within the immunodominant clones of the patients. CD8+ Simpson's diversity did not differ significantly between patients and healthy controls (P=0.060).

Genomic DNA was used as template for profiling of TCR beta VDJ combinations and CDR3 sequences. TCR repertoire sequencing was run on an Illumina HiSeq 2000. Regarding the original processing steps: Repertoires were assessed using TRBV/TRBJ rearrangement plots, CDR3 size and DJ length profiles, and Simpson's diversity index. The most abundant DNA sequence in the deep sequencing data was defined as the immunodominant clone. CDR3 amino acid sequences were screened for sharing across subjects and compared with published repertoires and the VDJdb database. The public reads were reanalyzed by TCRdb: fastp trimming at Q25, MiXCR alignment, in-frame beta chains only. Records with the same CDR3 protein are collapsed into one entry carrying the most frequent genes and DNA. These V and J calls are TCRdb output, not the study's own analysis. This sample is represented by a few hundred thousand distinct CDR3 sequences; about two thirds of them were singletons. The ten largest clones add up to 3% to 5% of the sample.

The sample holds many counts of this clonotype. Its antigen has not been determined. One base away there is no much larger clone; base qualities are not given. In this study, sorted CD4+ and CD8+ T cells from the blood of healthy subjects and of severe aplastic anemia patients had their TCR repertoires deep-sequenced. Ficoll-Paque density gradient centrifugation was used to isolate peripheral blood mononuclear cells. CD4+ and CD8+ T cells were sorted by FACS or magnetic beads before DNA extraction. The sequence came from a human donor in good health, serving as a control. This receptor chain uses TRBV9 and TRBJ1-2, and 7 bases in between align with TRBD1. The source material was sorted CD4+, CD8+, or CD8+CD57+ T cells (not recorded which) from PBMCs. The nucleotide sequence is TGTGCCAGCAGTGGACAGGTCGGGAGCTATGGCTACACCTTC. The translation is CASSGQVGSYGYTF.